This T cell receptor beta chain was observed in a study of blood T cell repertoires in COVID-19. The CDR3 is made up of 15 amino acids. V lost 0 bases, J lost 2 bases, and 9 bases lay in between. Germline V lookup: CDR1 SGHRS, CDR2 YFSETQ. Only in-frame clones appear in the TCRdb table, and some are missing; sequencing was by immunoSEQ multiplex PCR. The sample holds hundreds of thousands of clones, more than 70% seen once. What was sequenced was peripheral blood. The receptor's source is a woman older than 75 with COVID-19, enrolled during active disease. The gene calls are TRBV5-1 and TRBJ2-1; a possible D gene is TRBD1 (5 bases). CDR3 DNA sequence: TGCGCCAGCAGCTTGGGTCAGGGTCCCTACAATGAGCAGTTCTTC. This codes for CASSLGQGPYNEQFF.